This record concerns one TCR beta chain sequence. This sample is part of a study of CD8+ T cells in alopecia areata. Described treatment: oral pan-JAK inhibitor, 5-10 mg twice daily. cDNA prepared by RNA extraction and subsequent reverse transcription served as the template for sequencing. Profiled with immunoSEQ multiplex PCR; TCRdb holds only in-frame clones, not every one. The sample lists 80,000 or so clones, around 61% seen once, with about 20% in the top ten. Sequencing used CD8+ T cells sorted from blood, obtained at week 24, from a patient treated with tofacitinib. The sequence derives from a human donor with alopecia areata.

The CDR3 DNA follows: TGTGCCAGCAGCCCGGGGCAGGGGGCGATCGATGAGCAGTTCTTC. It yields the protein CASSPGQGAIDEQFF. This sequence joins TRBV7-9 and TRBJ2-1, with 8 bases lining up with TRBD1. CDR1 and CDR2 (germline): SEHNR, FQNEAQ (reference sequence). Trimming at V came to 5 bases and at J to 8 bases, leaving 11 bases not matched to a gene. The CDR3 length is 15 residues. Full variable domain (remainder filled in from reference TRBV7-9 and TRBJ2-1): DTGVSQNPRHKITKRGQNVTFRCDPISEHNRLYWYRQTLGQGPEFLTYFQNEAQLEKSRLLSDRFSAERPKGSFSTLEIQRTEQGDSAMYLCASSPGQGAIDEQFFGPGTRLTVL.